This T cell receptor (beta chain) was found in a study of response to subunit inactivated influenza vaccine. Germline V CDR1 and CDR2: DFQATT, SNEGSKA (reference sequence). V dropped 2 bases and J dropped 9 bases, with 5 bases sitting between them. The CDR3 runs to 10 residues. In this sample, this clonotype turned up a few times. Its matching antigen is unknown. TCRdb re-called the RT-PCR reads with MiXCR, one entry per CDR3 protein. The top ten hold 29% of the sample, which has 150,000 to 200,000 distinct CDR3 sequences, around 12% seen once. Whole-study findings and limits: Authors suggested few new T cells are recruited by each seasonal influenza vaccination.

These records were also assigned to another study, of T cells expressing NK-cell markers. That report adds: The cDNA for TCR beta came from 5'RACE template switching with UMIs. An anti-gamma-delta TCR antibody confined sorting to alpha-beta TCR T cells across several of the experiments. Roughly 6 donors had dominant NKG2C+ clonotypes that comprised roughly 1.0-8% of their CD8+ T cells. HCMV specificity was not established for the expanded NKG2C+ T cell clones.

This sequence originates from a man in his fifties or sixties who received an inactivated influenza vaccine. The starting material was CD8+ T cells sorted from PBMCs, obtained roughly 12 days after vaccination. The rearrangement joins TRBV20-1 to TRBJ2-1; D gene uncertain. CDR3 DNA: TGCAGTGCTAGACAAATTGAGCAGTTCTTC. The encoded protein is CSARQIEQFF.